This T cell receptor beta chain was found in a study of vaccination effects on CD4 cells after COVID-19 (dated by TCRdb to between 2020 and 2023). Study-wide context: Each participant received two doses of an mRNA SARS-CoV-2 vaccine, either BNT162b2 or mRNA-1273. A total of approximately 9 COVID-19 convalescent patients and a handful of SARS-CoV-2-naive healthy vaccine recipients were included in the full study. SARS-CoV-2 spike-specific CD4+ TCR repertoires from before and after mRNA vaccination were compared in COVID-19 convalescent patients and in infection-naive vaccine recipients. The Oncomine TCR Beta short-read assay on an Illumina iSeq 100 was used to sequence cultures from other donors in the study.

The library came from the immunoSEQ multiplex PCR assay. DNA from the CD4+ T cells that had been cultured and isolated underwent TCR beta CDR3 sequencing. For the original study's pipeline: The analysis removed non-productive TCR sequences, trimmed reads to the CDR3 region, and retained only CDR3s that were 7 or more amino acids long. Antigen-specific clonotypes were identified with the MANAFEST web app by comparing expansion in peptide wells against reference cultures. To be called positive, a clone needed expansion at FDR<0.05 compared with the reference and with all other wells, an odds ratio greater than 5, and a frequency greater than 0.1% in two replicate wells. A clonotype was called cross-reactive if it was significantly expanded both in SARS-CoV-2 spike wells and in at least one common cold coronavirus spike condition. Levenshtein distance calculated with the stringdist R package was used to assess CDR3 similarity, and unrooted trees were constructed with ape in R 3.6.1. Sourced from immuneACCESS, this table was stored by TCRdb with only in-frame sequences that have V and J called. A share of the clones is absent; for the studies checked, an unresolved V gene accounts for under half, and the remainder has no known explanation. V, J and clone size derive from that table, while D and trimming were established from the DNA sequence. The sample yields approximately 74,000 clones; around 79% were counted once. Less than 3% of the sample is in the top ten clones.

This clone was detected a few times. No cognate antigen has been identified for it. Qualities for individual bases were not recorded, and no much larger clone is one base off. Overall study outcomes, separate from this receptor: Among healthy vaccine recipients, nearly all vaccine-induced clones were SARS-CoV-2 mono-reactive, and just 1 of 255 was cross-reactive with common cold coronaviruses. Marked clonal contraction was observed in both infection-induced and vaccine-induced clones at late post-vaccination timepoints, consistent with waning T cell responses. The study was limited by a small number of convalescent patients and lacked early post-infection timepoints.

The germline ends are 25 bases apart after V is trimmed by 6 bases and J by 7 bases. The CDR3 holds 18 amino acids from the cysteine to the phenylalanine. The retained sequence is limited to the CDR3, 54 bases, with the frame set at the first base. CDR1 and CDR2 were assigned from the germline V gene (reference sequence) as LNHDA and SQIVND. To identify antigen-specific CD4+ T cell clonotypes by their expansion, the ViraFEST assay first stimulated PBMC with viral peptide pools and then applied TCR sequencing. After less than eleven days of culture, CD4+ T cells were isolated with the EasySep CD4+ T cell isolation kit. The absence of prior SARS-CoV-2 infection in healthy vaccine recipients was confirmed by negative nucleocapsid antibodies before and after vaccination. Roughly 1.9 million PBMC per well were cultured with approximately 10 ug/ml peptides in IMDM containing about 5% human AB serum, about 9.6 IU/ml IL-2 and gentamicin. Half of the culture medium was replaced with fresh IL-2-containing medium on days 3 and 7. Unless otherwise noted, each peptide stimulation condition was cultured in triplicate wells. Using Ficoll-Paque Plus gradient centrifugation, PBMC were separated from whole blood and then either used fresh or cryopreserved at -140C. The spike proteins of SARS-CoV-2 and of the common cold coronaviruses HCoV-NL63, HCoV-OC43 and HCoV-229E were spanned by overlapping peptide pools. The QIAamp micro DNA kit was used to extract genomic DNA from the cultured CD4+ T cells.

The source is a human donor who received a COVID-19 vaccine. The receptor chain draws on TRBV19 and TRBJ1-6, with a tentative D gene TRBD1 over 6 matching bases. The sample in question was CD4+ T cells from PBMCs cultured with HCoV-NL63 spike peptides, obtained before COVID-19 vaccination. The cell subset or site label corresponds to: HCoV-NL63 spike overlapping peptide pool stimulation. The DNA reads as follows: TGTGCCAGTAGCCCGTCCGGGGGGGCGCGAGGCGCCAATTCACCCCTCCACTTT. Its product reads: CASSPSGGARGANSPLHF.